A few counts support the clone carrying this T cell receptor (beta chain). These data belong to a study of T-cell memory formation after mild COVID-19. MiXCR was run by TCRdb on the 5' RACE reads, yielding one entry per CDR3 protein. The table records around 430,000 distinct CDR3 sequences, 15% to 20% of them present only once. Germline V CDR1 and CDR2: SEHNR, FQNEAQ (reference sequence). V lost 1 base and J 10 bases, leaving 5 bases between the germline ends. This CDR3 region has 11 residues. The V gene is TRBV7-9, the J gene TRBJ1-5, with D unclear. The sample comprised PBMCs or a T cell subset sorted from them (not recorded which). The clonotype was recovered from a man between 18 and 29 years old who had mild COVID-19 (a few samples of this study predate the infection). Cell type and time point are not known. CDR3 in DNA: TGTGCCAGCAGCTTAGGTGAACCCCAGCATTTT. Encoded protein: CASSLGEPQHF.